A single sample is the source of the 3 T cell receptor beta chains below, sequenced in a study of T cells in Graves' hyperthyroidism and ophthalmopathy. RNA transcripts served as the template for amplifying TCR beta CDR3 regions. First-round RT-PCR targeting the TCR CDR3 was performed with the HTBI primer set. TCRdb re-derived calls from the multiplex PCR reads in MiXCR, one entry per CDR3 protein. The sample shows about 560,000 distinct CDR3 sequences, less than 20% of them seen only once. Sequencing was performed on blood. The source of these receptors is a woman aged 25 to 45 with Graves' hyperthyroidism.

This clonotype was seen ten or more times. This chain joins TRBV6-1 and TRBJ2-1; possibly TRBD2 for D (7 bases). Trimming cost V 2 bases and J 4 bases, with 12 bases left between them. Germline V gene data show CDR1 as MNHNS and CDR2 as SASEGT. The CDR3 has 15 amino acids. The CDR3 nucleotides are TGTGCCAGCAGTGAATGGGGGGGCCAATACAATGAGCAGTTCTTC. Amino acids: CASSEWGGQYNEQFF.

In nucleotides, the CDR3 is TGCAGTGCTGAGAACAGGGTTTACGCCTACGAGCAGTACTTC. Its protein product is CSAENRVYAYEQYF. This chain links TRBV20-1 with TRBJ2-7; D is possibly TRBD1 (6 bases). CDR3 length equals 14 residues. In germline, CDR1 is DFQATT, CDR2 SNEGSKA (reference sequence). Trimming took 5 bases from V and 2 from J, leaving 16 bases between them.

This clonotype was seen repeatedly, ten times or more. The gene calls are TRBV20-1 and TRBJ1-2; D remains unclear. Trimming left V 1 base short and J 1 base short, with 16 bases between. This CDR3 contains 16 residues. Per the germline V gene, CDR1 is DFQATT and CDR2 is SNEGSKA (reference sequence). Written as DNA, the CDR3 is TGCAGTGCTAGAGGAGAACCGTCCACACATAACTATGGCTACACCTTC. Its protein is CSARGEPSTHNYGYTF.